What follows are 27 T cell receptor beta chains derived from one specimen sequenced in a study of cytomegalovirus exposure and HLA in healthy donors. This table comes from immunoSEQ multiplex PCR, and its TCRdb copy is limited to in-frame clones, with some not included. The table has under 100,000 clones, approximately 96% seen once. Material: PBMCs. The receptors stem from a man between 18 and 35 years old in good health and CMV-seronegative.

This clone has just one count. The CDR3 nucleotides read TGTGCCAGCAGCTACCACCCCGGGACTAGGGTTAGCAATGAGCAGTTCTTC. Amino acids: CASSYHPGTRVSNEQFF. The chain carries TRBV11-3 and TRBJ2-1; 8 bases are shared with TRBD2. This CDR3 contains 17 residues. Losses at the gene ends were 4 bases for V and 6 bases for J; bases not matched to a gene: 14. Germline V gene lookup returns CDR1 SGHNT and CDR2 YENEEA.

V is TRBV30 and J is TRBJ1-5; no definite D call. The CDR3 totals 12 residues. CDR1 and CDR2 from the germline V gene are GTSNPN and SVGIG (reference sequence). V was clipped by 3 bases and J by 5 bases, with 8 bases between them. CDR3 sequence: CAWRQADQPQHF. CDR3 coding DNA: TGTGCCTGGAGGCAGGCTGATCAGCCCCAGCATTTT. Full variable domain (rest looked up from reference TRBV30 and TRBJ1-5): SQTIHQWPATLVQPVGSPLSLECTVEGTSNPNLYWYRQAAGRGLQLLFYSVGIGQISSEVPQNLSASRPQDRQFILSSKKLLLSDSGFYLCAWRQADQPQHFGDGTRLSIL.

The chain has TRBV28 and TRBJ2-1; 8 bases fit TRBD2. There are 15 residues in the CDR3. CDR1 is MDHEN, CDR2 SYDVKM, per germline. V trimming: 6 bases; J trimming: 8 bases; junction bases outside the gene matches: 12. The CDR3: CASRIQAGAGDEQFF. DNA of the CDR3: TGTGCCAGCAGGATTCAAGCGGGAGCCGGCGATGAGCAGTTCTTC.

J is TRBJ1-4 and V is TRBV6-5; TRBD1 is a possible D gene (5 bases). V was cut by 7 bases and J by 7 bases, with 7 bases left in between. The CDR3 totals 11 residues. CDR1 is MNHEY, CDR2 SVGAGI, per germline. This chain's CDR3 is CASKGAEKLFF. The CDR3 coding sequence is TGTGCCAGCAAAGGGGCTGAAAAACTGTTTTTT.

The V call is TRBV6-6, the J call TRBJ2-5; 7 positions agree with TRBD2. This CDR3 has 15 amino acids. V shed 4 bases and J 5 bases; nucleotides not matched to a gene: 10. Looked up from germline, CDR1 is MNHNY and CDR2 is SVGAGI (reference sequence). In DNA, the CDR3 is TGTGCCAGCAGTTGGGGGGACTACCAGAGGGAGACCCAGTACTTC. This gives the protein CASSWGDYQRETQYF.

The rearrangement links TRBV6-5 to TRBJ2-7, with 7 positions matching TRBD2. This CDR3 region has 14 residues. V shed 8 bases, J shed 0 bases, and the junction held 7 bases outside the gene matches. CDR1 is MNHEY, CDR2 SVGAGI, per germline. The CDR3 region is CASGREVASYEQYF. CDR3 DNA sequence: TGTGCCAGCGGCCGGGAGGTGGCCTCCTACGAGCAGTACTTC.

The rearrangement uses TRBV6-6 and TRBJ2-3, with 8 bases identical to TRBD2. Trimming at V came to 8 bases and at J to 5 bases, leaving 12 bases not matched to a gene. CDR3 length: 15 amino acids. Germline CDR1 reads MNHNY; CDR2 reads SVGAGI (reference sequence). The CDR3 spells CASGPGVAGIDTQYF. DNA of the CDR3: TGTGCCAGCGGCCCGGGGGTAGCGGGAATAGATACGCAGTATTTT.

This chain connects TRBV19 to TRBJ1-1, with D uncertain. Germline V gene sequence: CDR1 LNHDA, CDR2 SQIVND (reference sequence). V was trimmed by 1 base and J by 5 bases, leaving 8 bases between them. The CDR3 runs to 13 residues. CDR3 region: CASSIARGTEAFF. In DNA, the CDR3 is TGTGCCAGTAGTATAGCCCGGGGTACTGAAGCTTTCTTT. Full variable domain (rest looked up from reference TRBV19 and TRBJ1-1): DGGITQSPKYLFRKEGQNVTLSCEQNLNHDAMYWYRQDPGQGLRLIYYSQIVNDFQKGDIAEGYSVSREKKESFPLTVTSAQKNPTAFYLCASSIARGTEAFFGQGTRLTVV.

This chain links TRBV30 with TRBJ1-4; 10 bases match TRBD1. J lost 6 bases, V lost 2 bases, and 6 bases had no gene match. The germline V gene encodes CDR1 GTSNPN and CDR2 SVGIG (reference sequence). The CDR3 consists of 15 residues. In nucleotides, the CDR3 is TGTGCCTGGAGTAATTCGGACAGGGGGGATGAAAAACTGTTTTTT. This gives the protein CAWSNSDRGDEKLFF.

This clone showed up just once. The chain employs TRBV28 and TRBJ2-2, with 7 bases aligning to TRBD2. In germline, CDR1 is MDHEN, CDR2 SYDVKM. The junction had 8 bases not matched to a gene; V was cut back by 1 base and J by 6 bases. The CDR3 contains 16 residues. In DNA form, the CDR3 reads TGTGCCAGCAGTTTATCTGGACTAGTGGTGGCCGGGGAGCTGTTTTTT. Translating it yields CASSLSGLVVAGELFF.

This chain connects TRBV2 to TRBJ2-6; a weak D match, TRBD1 (5 bases). The CDR3 contains 17 residues. Germline assignment: CDR1 SNHLY and CDR2 FYNNEI. The V and J ends lost 3 bases and 1 base respectively, with 13 bases between them. CDR3: CASSDSRQLSGANVLTF. CDR3 coding DNA: TGTGCCAGCAGTGATAGTCGACAGTTATCTGGGGCCAACGTCCTGACTTTC.

The chain uses TRBV27 and TRBJ1-2; 11 nucleotides agree with TRBD1. Germline trimming cut 8 bases from V and 8 bases from J; bases unmatched to any gene: 7. Looked up from germline, CDR1 is MNHEY and CDR2 is SMNVEV (reference sequence). The CDR3 loop spans 13 amino acids. This CDR3 reads CASRDRGIGGYTF. CDR3 sequence (DNA): TGTGCCAGCCGGGACAGGGGGATTGGAGGCTACACCTTC.

The chain links TRBV7-2 to TRBJ2-2; no definite D call. This CDR3 contains 16 residues. Trimming removed 4 bases from V and 4 bases from J, with 16 bases in between. The germline V gene has CDR1 SGHTA and CDR2 FQGNSA. The CDR3 loop reads CASSWVWAPSTGELFF. DNA for the CDR3: TGTGCCAGCAGCTGGGTTTGGGCGCCAAGCACCGGGGAGCTGTTTTTT.

This chain links TRBV7-3 with TRBJ1-3; a weak D match, TRBD1 (5 bases). The CDR3 loop spans 14 amino acids. Germline CDR1 and CDR2: SGHTA and FQGTGA. Trimming took 6 bases from V and 3 from J, leaving 12 bases between them. The DNA of the CDR3 is TGTGCCAGCAGTCCGGGGAGGGGTGGAAACACCATATATTTT. It translates to CASSPGRGGNTIYF.

V and J are TRBV27 and TRBJ1-2, with TRBD1 identical over 7 bases. The germline gives CDR1 MNHEY, CDR2 SMNVEV (reference sequence). This CDR3 comprises 14 residues. V shed 4 bases and J 4 bases; nucleotides not matched to a gene: 6. The CDR3 DNA sequence: TGTGCCAGCAGTTCGGACAGGCTTGCCTATGGCTACACCTTC. This gives the protein CASSSDRLAYGYTF.

The rearrangement joins TRBV19 to TRBJ2-1, with TRBD2 matching over 11 bases. The V and J ends lost 4 bases and 5 bases, in that order; junction bases with no gene match: 4. CDR3 size: 15 residues. The V gene's germline CDR1 is LNHDA and CDR2 SQIVND (reference sequence). For the CDR3, the DNA is TGTGCCAGTAGTACACTAGCGGGAGCCGACAATGAGCAGTTCTTC. Protein product: CASSTLAGADNEQFF.

The chain combines TRBV19 with TRBJ2-3; 8 nucleotides line up with TRBD1. Germline CDR1 LNHDA, CDR2 SQIVND (reference sequence). V dropped 5 bases and J dropped 1; count of bases not matched to a gene: 5. The CDR3 runs to 15 residues. The CDR3 loop reads CASSRADRGTDTQYF. As DNA, the CDR3 is TGTGCCAGTAGTCGGGCGGACAGGGGCACAGATACGCAGTATTTT. Combining the CDR3 with reference TRBV19 and TRBJ2-3 gives the whole variable domain DGGITQSPKYLFRKEGQNVTLSCEQNLNHDAMYWYRQDPGQGLRLIYYSQIVNDFQKGDIAEGYSVSREKKESFPLTVTSAQKNPTAFYLCASSRADRGTDTQYFGPGTRLTVL.

This chain uses TRBV2 with TRBJ1-1, with D possibly matching TRBD1 (6 bases). The V and J ends lost 5 bases and 0 bases respectively, with 13 bases between them. CDR1 is SNHLY and CDR2 is FYNNEI in the germline V gene. The length of the CDR3 is 15 residues. The DNA of the CDR3 is TGTGCCAGCAGTCCAACAGGGACCGTGAACACTGAAGCTTTCTTT. Residues: CASSPTGTVNTEAFF.

This clone occurred once. The chain employs TRBV15 and TRBJ1-5; tentative D call: TRBD1 (5 bases). The CDR3 is made up of 15 amino acids. In germline, CDR1 is LNHNV, CDR2 YYDKDF (reference sequence). The V end was cut by 1 base, the J end by 6 bases, with 13 bases between. CDR3 bases: TGTGCCACCAGCAGAGGGGGGAGGAATTTTCAGCCCCAGCATTTT. Translated: CATSRGGRNFQPQHF.

The chain carries TRBV28 and TRBJ2-4; tentative D call: TRBD1 (5 bases). Germline values: CDR1 MDHEN, CDR2 SYDVKM. Deletions cut 5 bases from V and 0 bases from J, with 14 bases between. The CDR3 extends over 16 amino acids. This CDR3 reads CASSPRAGLAKNIQYF. The CDR3 DNA is TGTGCCAGCAGTCCTCGGGCAGGGTTAGCCAAAAACATTCAGTACTTC.

This clone was detected only once. The chain is built from TRBV6-1 and TRBJ2-2; D is possibly TRBD2 (6 bases). The V and J ends lost 9 bases and 5 bases respectively, with 19 bases between them. The CDR3 loop spans 15 amino acids. Germline loops: CDR1 MNHNS, CDR2 SASEGT. The CDR3 reads CASVPTGTSTGELFF. The CDR3 bases are TGTGCCAGTGTCCCAACCGGGACTTCTACCGGGGAGCTGTTTTTT.

This clone was recorded once. The chain joins TRBV29-1 to TRBJ1-1, with TRBD1 identical over 8 bases. The CDR3 is 14 residues long. V shed 4 bases, J shed 3 bases, and the junction held 7 bases outside the gene matches. CDR1 and CDR2 from the germline V gene are SQVTM and ANQGSEA. The CDR3 nucleotides are TGCAGCGTTGTAGGGGCAGGGGGCTACACTGAAGCTTTCTTT. Protein: CSVVGAGGYTEAFF.

The V call is TRBV19, the J call TRBJ1-2; a weak D match, TRBD1 (6 bases). Trimming shortened V by 3 bases and J by 6 bases, and 11 bases separated the two germline ends. Germline assignment: CDR1 LNHDA and CDR2 SQIVND (reference sequence). The CDR3 has 13 amino acids. CDR3 region: CASSMGGGNGYTF. The CDR3 bases are TGTGCCAGTAGTATGGGAGGGGGGAATGGCTACACCTTC.

The chain employs TRBV10-1 and TRBJ2-7, with 10 bases fitting TRBD1. V was pared by 6 bases and J by 9 bases, with 8 bases of the junction left unmatched. The CDR3 has 13 amino acids. Germline CDR1 WNHNN, CDR2 SYGVQD (reference sequence). Here the CDR3 DNA reads TGCGCCAGCAGCCCCGGGACAGGGGCTGCGCAGTACGTC. Its translation is CASSPGTGAAQYV.

The chain recombines TRBV13 with TRBJ1-1, with a possible D match to TRBD1 (6 bases). The germline V gene has CDR1 PRHDT and CDR2 FYEKMQ (reference sequence). V was clipped by 5 bases and J by 5 bases, with 9 bases between them. This CDR3 has 12 amino acids. The CDR3 DNA reads TGTGCCAGCAGCCTCAGGGGAACTGAAGCTTTCTTT. Translation: CASSLRGTEAFF.

The genes are TRBV2 and TRBJ1-5; the D gene is possibly TRBD1 (5 bases). Trimming stripped 11 bases from V and 0 bases from J, with 14 bases between. Germline values: CDR1 SNHLY, CDR2 FYNNEI. This CDR3 is 14 amino acids long. The CDR3 here is CARGGANSNQPQHF. CDR3 DNA: TGTGCCCGCGGTGGGGCAAATAGCAATCAGCCCCAGCATTTT.

This clone was seen a single time. V is TRBV4-1 and J is TRBJ2-2; tentative D call: TRBD1 (6 bases). Germline CDR1 reads MGHRA; CDR2 reads YSYEKL. The CDR3 has 13 amino acids. V was cut by 4 bases and J by 6 bases, with 9 bases left in between. The CDR3 here is CASSLAGAGELFF. Here the CDR3 DNA reads TGCGCCAGCAGCCTCGCAGGGGCCGGGGAGCTGTTTTTT.